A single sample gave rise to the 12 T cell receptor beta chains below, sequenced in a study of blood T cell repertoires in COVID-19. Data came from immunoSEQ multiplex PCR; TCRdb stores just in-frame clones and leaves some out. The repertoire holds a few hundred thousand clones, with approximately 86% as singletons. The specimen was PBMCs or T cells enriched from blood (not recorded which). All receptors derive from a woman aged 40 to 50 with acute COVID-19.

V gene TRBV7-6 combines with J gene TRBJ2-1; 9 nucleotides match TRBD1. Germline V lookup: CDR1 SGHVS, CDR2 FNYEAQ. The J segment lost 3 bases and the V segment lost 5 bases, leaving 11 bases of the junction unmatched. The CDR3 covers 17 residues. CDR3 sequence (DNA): TGTGCCAGCAGCCAAGGGACAGGGAATTTTCTCTACAATGAGCAGTTCTTC. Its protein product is CASSQGTGNFLYNEQFF.

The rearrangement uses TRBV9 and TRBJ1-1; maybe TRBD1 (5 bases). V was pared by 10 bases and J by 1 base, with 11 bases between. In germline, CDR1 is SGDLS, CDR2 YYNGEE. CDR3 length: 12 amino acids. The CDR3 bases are TGTGCCTCCGGCGGGGGGAACACTGAAGCTTTCTTT. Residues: CASGGGNTEAFF.

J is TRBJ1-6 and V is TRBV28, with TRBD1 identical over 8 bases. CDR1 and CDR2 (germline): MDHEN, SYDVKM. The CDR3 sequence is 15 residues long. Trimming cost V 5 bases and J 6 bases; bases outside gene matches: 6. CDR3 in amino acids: CASSPGQAINSPLHF. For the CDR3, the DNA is TGTGCCAGCAGTCCGGGACAGGCGATTAATTCACCCCTCCACTTT.

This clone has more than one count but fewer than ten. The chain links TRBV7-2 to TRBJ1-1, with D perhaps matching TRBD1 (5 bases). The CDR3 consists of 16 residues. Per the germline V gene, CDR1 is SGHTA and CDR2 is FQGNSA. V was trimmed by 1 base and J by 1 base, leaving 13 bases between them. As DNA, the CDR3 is TGTGCCAGCAGCTTAGATTCAGGGCGGAGGAACACTGAAGCTTTCTTT. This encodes CASSLDSGRRNTEAFF.

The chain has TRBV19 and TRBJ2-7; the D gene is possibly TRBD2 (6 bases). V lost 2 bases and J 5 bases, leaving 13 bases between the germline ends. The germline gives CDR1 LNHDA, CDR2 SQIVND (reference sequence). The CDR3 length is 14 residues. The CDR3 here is CASSISARGNEQYF. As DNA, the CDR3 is TGTGCCAGTAGTATATCTGCGCGGGGAAACGAGCAGTACTTC.

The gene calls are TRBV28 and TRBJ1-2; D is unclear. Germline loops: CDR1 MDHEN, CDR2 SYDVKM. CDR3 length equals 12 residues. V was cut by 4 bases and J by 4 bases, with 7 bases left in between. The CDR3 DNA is TGTGCCAGCAGTTCAGGATCCTATGGCTACACCTTC. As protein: CASSSGSYGYTF.

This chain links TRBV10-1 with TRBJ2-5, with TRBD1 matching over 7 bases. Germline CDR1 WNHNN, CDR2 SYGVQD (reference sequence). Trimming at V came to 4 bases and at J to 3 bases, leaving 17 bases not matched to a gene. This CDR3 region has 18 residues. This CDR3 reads CASSVPPGVPQGKETQYF. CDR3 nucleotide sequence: TGCGCCAGCAGTGTACCCCCCGGGGTACCACAGGGGAAAGAGACCCAGTACTTC.

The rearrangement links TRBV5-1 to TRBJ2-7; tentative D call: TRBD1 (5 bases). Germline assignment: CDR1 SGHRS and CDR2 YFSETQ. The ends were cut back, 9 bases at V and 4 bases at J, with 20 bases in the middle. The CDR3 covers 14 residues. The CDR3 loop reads CATKLDSVDYEQYF. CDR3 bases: TGCGCCACCAAACTCGACAGTGTGGATTACGAGCAGTACTTC.

The CDR3, as DNA: TGTGCCAGCAGCTTAGCCGTGCTAGCGGGGGAAGGCGAGCAGTACTTC. Translated, it gives CASSLAVLAGEGEQYF. The rearrangement uses TRBV7-2 and TRBJ2-7; 10 nucleotides line up with TRBD2. Per germline, CDR1 SGHTA and CDR2 FQGNSA. This CDR3 has 16 amino acids. Losses at the gene ends were 0 bases for V and 6 bases for J; bases not matched to a gene: 8.

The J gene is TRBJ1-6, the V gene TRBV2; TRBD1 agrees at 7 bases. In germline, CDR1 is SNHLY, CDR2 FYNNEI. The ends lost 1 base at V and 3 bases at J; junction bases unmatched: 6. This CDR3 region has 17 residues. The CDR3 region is CASSEGRDRVYNSPLHF. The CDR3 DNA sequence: TGTGCCAGCAGTGAAGGTCGAGACAGGGTCTATAATTCACCCCTCCACTTT.

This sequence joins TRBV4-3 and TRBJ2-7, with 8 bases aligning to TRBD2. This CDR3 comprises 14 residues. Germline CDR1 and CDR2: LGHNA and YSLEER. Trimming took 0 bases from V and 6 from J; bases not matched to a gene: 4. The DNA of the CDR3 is TGCGCCAGCAGCCAAGATGGGACTAGGGGCGAGCAGTACTTC. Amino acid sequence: CASSQDGTRGEQYF.

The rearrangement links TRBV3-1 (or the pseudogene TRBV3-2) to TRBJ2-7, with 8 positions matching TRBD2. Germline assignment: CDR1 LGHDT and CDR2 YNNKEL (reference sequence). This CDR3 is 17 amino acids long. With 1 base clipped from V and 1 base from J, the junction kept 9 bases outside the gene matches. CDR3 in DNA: TGTGCCAGCAGCCAAGGTGAGGCGGGGGGACCTTCCTACGAGCAGTACTTC. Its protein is CASSQGEAGGPSYEQYF.